The clone carrying this T cell receptor (beta chain) appeared a few times. The data were obtained in a study of shared clonotypes between healthy human individuals. This CDR3 is built from 16 residues. Germline assignment: CDR1 LNHDA and CDR2 SQIVND (reference sequence). Trimming pared 3 bases from V and 0 bases from J, leaving 15 bases between. Clones were read by immunoSEQ multiplex PCR, and TCRdb kept only the in-frame ones, dropping some. The sample yields 850,000 to 1,100,000 clones, approximately 75% seen once. The V and J genes are TRBV19 and TRBJ2-7; either TRBD1 or TRBD2 may fit D (5 bases each). The TCR sequence derives from a man aged 18 to 30 in good health. Some clones in this sample may be carry-over from other donors' samples. Sequenced material: memory CD4+ T cells from PBMCs. The subset is: CD45RA-negative fraction. The CDR3 nucleotides are TGTGCCAGTAGTATCATGGGACGCCGGGGCTCCTACGAGCAGTACTTC. Protein: CASSIMGRRGSYEQYF.